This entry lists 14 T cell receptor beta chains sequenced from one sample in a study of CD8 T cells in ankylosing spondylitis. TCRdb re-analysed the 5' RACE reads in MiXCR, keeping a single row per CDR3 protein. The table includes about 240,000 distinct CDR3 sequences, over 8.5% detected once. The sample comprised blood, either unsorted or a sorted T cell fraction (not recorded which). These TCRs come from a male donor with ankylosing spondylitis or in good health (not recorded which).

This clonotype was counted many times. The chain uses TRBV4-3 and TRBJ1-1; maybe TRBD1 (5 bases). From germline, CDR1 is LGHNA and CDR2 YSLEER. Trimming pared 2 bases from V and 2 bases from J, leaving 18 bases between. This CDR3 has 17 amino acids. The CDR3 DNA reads TGCGCCAGCAGCCAAACGGGGCCGGGACGGCCAAACACTGAAGCTTTCTTT. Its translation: CASSQTGPGRPNTEAFF.

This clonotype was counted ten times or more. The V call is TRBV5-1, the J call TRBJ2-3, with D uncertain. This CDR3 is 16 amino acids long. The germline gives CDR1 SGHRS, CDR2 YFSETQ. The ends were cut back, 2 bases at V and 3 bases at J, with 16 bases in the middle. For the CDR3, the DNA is TGCGCCAGCAGCTTTTTTCCGGAACGTTCTACAGATACGCAGTATTTT. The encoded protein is CASSFFPERSTDTQYF.

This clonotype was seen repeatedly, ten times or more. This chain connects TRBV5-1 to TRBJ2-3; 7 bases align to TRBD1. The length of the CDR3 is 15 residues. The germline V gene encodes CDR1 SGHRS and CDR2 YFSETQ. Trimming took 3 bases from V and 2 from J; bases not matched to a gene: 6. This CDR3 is CASSWTGDYTDTQYF. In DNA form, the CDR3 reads TGCGCCAGCAGCTGGACAGGAGATTACACAGATACGCAGTATTTT.

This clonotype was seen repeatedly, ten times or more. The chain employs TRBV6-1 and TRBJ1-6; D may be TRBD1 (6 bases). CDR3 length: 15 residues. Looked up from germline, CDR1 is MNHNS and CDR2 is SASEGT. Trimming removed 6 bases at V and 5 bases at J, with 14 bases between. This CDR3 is CASSPLDSNNSPLHF. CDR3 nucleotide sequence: TGTGCCAGCAGCCCCTTGGACAGCAATAATTCACCCCTCCACTTT.

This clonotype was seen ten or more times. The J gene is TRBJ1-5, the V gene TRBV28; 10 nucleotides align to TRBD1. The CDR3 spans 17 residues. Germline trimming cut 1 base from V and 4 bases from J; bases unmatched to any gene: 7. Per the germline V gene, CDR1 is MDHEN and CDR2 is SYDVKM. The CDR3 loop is CASSLSELGQGNQPQHF. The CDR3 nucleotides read TGTGCCAGCAGTTTATCGGAATTGGGACAGGGGAATCAGCCCCAGCATTTT.

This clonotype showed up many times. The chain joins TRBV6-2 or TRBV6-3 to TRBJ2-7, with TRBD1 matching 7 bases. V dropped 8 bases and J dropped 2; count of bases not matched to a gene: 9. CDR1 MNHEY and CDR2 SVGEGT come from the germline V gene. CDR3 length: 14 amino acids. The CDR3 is CASAGNRGPYEQYF. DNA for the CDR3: TGTGCCAGCGCCGGGAACAGGGGACCCTACGAGCAGTACTTC.

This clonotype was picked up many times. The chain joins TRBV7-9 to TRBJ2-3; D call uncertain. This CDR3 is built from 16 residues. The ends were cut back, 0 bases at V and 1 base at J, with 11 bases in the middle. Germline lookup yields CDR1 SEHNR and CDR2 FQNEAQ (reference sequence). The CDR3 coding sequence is TGTGCCAGCAGCTTAGCTTGGGGTACGGGCACAGATACGCAGTATTTT. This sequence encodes CASSLAWGTGTDTQYF.

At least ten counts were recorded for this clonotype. The CDR3 coding sequence is TGTGCCAGCAGCTTAAGCTCCGGGGGGAGAGCTGAAGCTTTCTTT. Its translation: CASSLSSGGRAEAFF. The chain carries TRBV7-3 and TRBJ1-1; TRBD1 is a possible D gene (5 bases). This CDR3 spans 15 amino acids. Trimming removed 1 base at V and 6 bases at J, with 15 bases between. Germline lookup yields CDR1 SGHTA and CDR2 FQGTGA.

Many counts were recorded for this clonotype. CDR3 protein: CASSQDRQGSNQPQHF. The CDR3 coding sequence is TGTGCCAGCAGCCAAGATCGACAGGGAAGCAATCAGCCCCAGCATTTT. The rearrangement links TRBV3-1 to TRBJ1-5; 7 nucleotides agree with TRBD1. V was clipped by 0 bases and J by 1 base; unmatched bases: 3. The germline gives CDR1 LGHDT, CDR2 YNNKEL (reference sequence). The CDR3 has 16 residues. The whole variable domain, remainder taken from reference TRBV3-1 and TRBJ1-5, is DTAVSQTPKYLVTQMGNDKSIKCEQNLGHDTMYWYKQDSKKFLKIMFSYNNKELIINETVPNRFSPKSPDKAHLNLHINSLELGDSAVYFCASSQDRQGSNQPQHFGDGTRLSIL.

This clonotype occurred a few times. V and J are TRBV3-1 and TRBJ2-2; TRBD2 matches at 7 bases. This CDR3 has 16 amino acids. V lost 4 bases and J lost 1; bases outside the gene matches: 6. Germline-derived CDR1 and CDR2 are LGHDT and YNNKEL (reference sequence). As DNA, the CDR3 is TGTGCCAGCAGCCGGAGGTCGGGGGGGAACACCGGGGAGCTGTTTTTT. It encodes CASSRRSGGNTGELFF.

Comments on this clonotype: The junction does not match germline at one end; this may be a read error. This CDR3 reads CASSLSGDTEAFF. The CDR3 coding sequence is TGTGCTAGCAGCTTATCAGGCGACACTGAAGCTTTCTTT. This chain connects TRBV7-7 to TRBJ1-1; D call uncertain. Germline V gene sequence: CDR1 SSHAT, CDR2 FNYEAQ (reference sequence). This CDR3 spans 13 amino acids. The full variable domain, completed using reference TRBV7-7 and TRBJ1-1, is GAGVSQSPRYKVTKRGQDVTLRCDPISSHATLYWYQQALGQGPEFLTYFNYEAQPDKSGLPSDRFSAERPEGSISTLTIQRTEQRDSAMYRCASSLSGDTEAFFGQGTRLTVV.

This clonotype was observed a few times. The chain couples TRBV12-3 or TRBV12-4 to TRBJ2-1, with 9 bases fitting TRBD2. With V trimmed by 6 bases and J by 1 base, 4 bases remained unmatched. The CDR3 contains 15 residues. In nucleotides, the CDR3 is TGTGCCAGCAGGCCGCGGGAGGGGTCCTACAATGAGCAGTTCTTC. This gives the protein CASRPREGSYNEQFF.

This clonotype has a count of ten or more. CDR3 nucleotides: TGTGCCAGCAGCTTAGGTAACCAAGAGACCCAGTACTTC. Amino acid sequence: CASSLGNQETQYF. This chain joins TRBV7-9 and TRBJ2-5; no clear D gene. The CDR3 has 13 amino acids. CDR1 and CDR2 from the germline V gene are SEHNR and FQNEAQ (reference sequence). The V gene lost 1 base and the J gene lost 0 bases, with 3 bases spanning the gap.

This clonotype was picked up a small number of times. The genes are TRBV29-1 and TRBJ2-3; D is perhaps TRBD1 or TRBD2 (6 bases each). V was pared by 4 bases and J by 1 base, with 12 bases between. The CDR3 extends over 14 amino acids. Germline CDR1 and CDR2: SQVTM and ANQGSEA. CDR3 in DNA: TGCAGCGTTGGCGGAGGGGGACGCACAGATACGCAGTATTTT. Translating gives CSVGGGGRTDTQYF.